This TCR beta chain was obtained from a study of T cells in Graves' hyperthyroidism and ophthalmopathy. It was RNA transcripts that yielded the amplified TCR beta CDR3 regions. HTBI primers were the set used in a first-round RT-PCR of the TCR CDR3. TCRdb used MiXCR to reprocess the multiplex PCR reads, holding one entry per CDR3 protein. The top ten hold 19% of the sample, which has roughly 500,000 distinct CDR3 sequences, 46% seen once. Germline V gene sequence: CDR1 SGHNT, CDR2 YYREEE (reference sequence). There are 15 residues in the CDR3. V lost 1 base and J lost 0, with 10 bases in between. The chain couples TRBV5-4 to TRBJ1-1; D not certain. Sample: peripheral blood or thyroid tissue (not recorded which). The source of this sequence is an adult woman with Graves' disease, either hyperthyroidism or ophthalmopathy (not recorded which). The CDR3 is CASSLYGLVNTEAFF. The CDR3 DNA reads as TGTGCCAGCAGCTTGTATGGGTTGGTGAACACTGAAGCTTTCTTT.